Sequencing of this TCR beta chain was carried out in a study of CD8+ T cells in alopecia areata. About the study: Treated patients received oral tofacitinib, 5 to 10 mg twice daily.

Of note for this clone: No antigen is known for it.

Study-level points and caveats: Possibly because of HLA-related factors, TCR sharing was less clear across patients than in mice.

It was cDNA, reverse transcribed from extracted RNA, that served as the sequencing template. The method was immunoSEQ multiplex PCR; TCRdb's version includes in-frame clones alone and lacks a portion of them. The table has about 140,000 clones, roughly nine tenths seen once. Indicated treatment: oral pan-JAK inhibitor, 5-10 mg twice daily. The V end was cut by 1 base, the J end by 1 base, with 10 bases between. Germline CDR1 is MGHDK and CDR2 is SYGVNS. The CDR3 totals 15 residues. This chain joins TRBV25-1 and TRBJ1-1; D might be TRBD1 (5 bases). This sample comprised CD8+ T cells sorted from blood, obtained at week 4, from a patient treated with tofacitinib. The receptor was derived from a human donor with alopecia areata. The CDR3 sequence is CASSELLGPNTEAFF. The CDR3 DNA sequence: TGTGCCAGCAGTGAATTGTTGGGACCGAACACTGAAGCTTTCTTT.